This entry lists 27 T cell receptor beta chains sequenced from one sample in a study of technical replicates of blood from several donors. TCRdb keeps only in-frame clones here, not all; method: immunoSEQ multiplex PCR. The repertoire holds about 94,000 clones, with approximately 95% as singletons. The source material was T cells isolated from PBMCs. These receptors were obtained from a human donor in good health.

This rearrangement joins TRBV10-3 to TRBJ1-1; 7 bases are a match to TRBD1. Per the germline V gene, CDR1 is ENHRY and CDR2 is SYGVKD. There are 15 residues in the CDR3. The ends lost 6 bases at V and 0 bases at J; junction bases unmatched: 7. The CDR3 protein is CAIRGRDSMNTEAFF. Written as DNA, the CDR3 is TGTGCCATCAGAGGACGGGACAGCATGAACACTGAAGCTTTCTTT.

In its sample, this clone was seen a few times. The V call is TRBV2, the J call TRBJ1-1; D ambiguous. V was pared by 5 bases and J by 2 bases, with 12 bases between. This CDR3 comprises 14 residues. Germline CDR1 is SNHLY and CDR2 is FYNNEI. DNA of the CDR3: TGTGCCAGCAGTAAGACACTCGTAAACACTGAAGCTTTCTTT. It codes for CASSKTLVNTEAFF.

This rearrangement joins TRBV19 to TRBJ2-3, with D perhaps matching TRBD2 (5 bases). CDR3 length equals 15 residues. The V gene lost 7 bases and the J gene lost 0 bases, with 14 bases spanning the gap. From germline, CDR1 is LNHDA and CDR2 SQIVND (reference sequence). CDR3 loop: CASNRLASSTDTQYF. The CDR3 DNA sequence: TGTGCCAGTAATAGGCTAGCCTCTAGCACAGATACGCAGTATTTT.

The chain has TRBV18 and TRBJ2-7; TRBD1 agrees at 8 bases. Germline V lookup: CDR1 KGHSH, CDR2 LQKENI. The CDR3 is 14 amino acids. V shed 3 bases, J shed 6 bases, and the junction held 7 bases outside the gene matches. The chain's CDR3 is CASSPPGQGGEQYF. In DNA, the CDR3 is TGTGCCAGCTCACCGCCCGGACAGGGCGGCGAGCAGTACTTC.

The chain joins TRBV4-1 to TRBJ2-2; possibly TRBD2 for D (6 bases). The V end lost 1 base, the J end lost 6 bases, and 24 bases lay between the germline ends. In germline, CDR1 is MGHRA, CDR2 YSYEKL. The length of the CDR3 is 19 residues. The CDR3 coding sequence is TGCGCCAGCAGCCAAGTTTTCCCCCACCGCGGGACCCGGCCCGGGGAGCTGTTTTTT. The encoded protein is CASSQVFPHRGTRPGELFF.

This chain links TRBV5-1 with TRBJ2-2; TRBD1 aligns across 8 bases. Trimming cost V 4 bases and J 6 bases; bases outside gene matches: 8. Germline-derived CDR1 and CDR2 are SGHRS and YFSETQ. The length of the CDR3 is 15 residues. CDR3 DNA: TGCGCCAGCAGCCCGGGACAGGCGGAAGCCGGGGAGCTGTTTTTT. It is translated as CASSPGQAEAGELFF. Looking up the rest from reference TRBV5-1 and TRBJ2-2 gives the full variable domain: KAGVTQTPRYLIKTRGQQVTLSCSPISGHRSVSWYQQTPGQGLQFLFEYFSETQRNKGNFPGRFSGRQFSNSRSEMNVSTLELGDSALYLCASSPGQAEAGELFFGEGSRLTVL.

The rearrangement links TRBV6-1 to TRBJ1-5, with 10 bases fitting TRBD1. J gave up 11 bases and V 6 bases, and 10 bases lay outside the gene matches. The CDR3 spans 14 residues. Germline CDR1 is MNHNS and CDR2 is SASEGT. The DNA for the CDR3 is TGTGCCAGCAGCGATGACAGGGGGCGCGGGTCCCAGCATTTT. It is translated as CASSDDRGRGSQHF.

The chain links TRBV6-1 to TRBJ2-1; TRBD2 aligns across 8 bases. V trimming: 6 bases; J trimming: 7 bases; junction bases outside the gene matches: 8. Germline V gives CDR1 MNHNS, CDR2 SASEGT. The CDR3 extends over 14 amino acids. The CDR3 is CASRTGGPLNEQFF. The CDR3 nucleotides read TGTGCCAGCAGGACGGGGGGGCCTTTAAATGAGCAGTTCTTC.

The chain uses TRBV7-6 and TRBJ1-3; D may be TRBD1 (5 bases). Trimming shortened V by 5 bases and J by 2 bases, and 10 bases separated the two germline ends. Germline-derived CDR1 and CDR2 are SGHVS and FNYEAQ. This CDR3 spans 14 amino acids. CDR3 coding DNA: TGTGCCAGCAGCCCCCAAGGGGCTGGAAACACCATATATTTT. It encodes CASSPQGAGNTIYF.

V gene TRBV9 combines with J gene TRBJ2-2; D not resolved. From germline, CDR1 is SGDLS and CDR2 YYNGEE. The CDR3 contains 14 residues. V dropped 0 bases and J dropped 5 bases, with 8 bases sitting between them. The chain's CDR3 is CASSVGAETGELFF. The CDR3 DNA sequence: TGTGCCAGCAGCGTAGGTGCGGAGACCGGGGAGCTGTTTTTT.

This clone was recorded only once. The chain links TRBV7-2 to TRBJ2-7, with TRBD2 matching over 9 bases. This CDR3 is 17 amino acids long. CDR1 SGHTA and CDR2 FQGNSA come from the germline V gene. The junction had 8 bases not matched to a gene; V was cut back by 0 bases and J by 2 bases. The CDR3 region is CASSLALLAGVPYEQYF. For the CDR3, the DNA is TGTGCCAGCAGCTTAGCGCTATTAGCGGGAGTCCCCTACGAGCAGTACTTC.

This chain connects TRBV7-2 to TRBJ2-5; TRBD1 matches 8 bases. This CDR3 contains 13 residues. V was clipped by 8 bases and J by 6 bases; unmatched bases: 8. CDR1 SGHTA and CDR2 FQGNSA come from the germline V gene. The CDR3: CASGEDRGKTQYF. The DNA for the CDR3 is TGTGCCAGCGGGGAAGACAGGGGAAAGACCCAGTACTTC.

J is TRBJ2-3 and V is TRBV29-1; D is unresolved. CDR3 size: 13 residues. V lost 4 bases, J lost 0 bases, and 8 bases lay in between. CDR1 is SQVTM, CDR2 ANQGSEA, per germline. Written as DNA, the CDR3 is TGCAGCGTTGCGACACGAAGCACAGATACGCAGTATTTT. Translating gives CSVATRSTDTQYF.

On this clone itself: The junction does not match germline at one end; this may be a read error. The rearrangement links TRBV10-3 to TRBJ2-5; 10 bases line up with TRBD2. CDR1 and CDR2 (germline): ENHRY, SYGVKD. The length of the CDR3 is 15 residues. CDR3 coding DNA: TGTGCCATAAGTGAAGTAGCGGGGGGTCTGGAGACCCAGTACTTC. Protein product: CAISEVAGGLETQYF.

V usage is TRBV19 and J usage is TRBJ2-1; no clear D gene. Per germline, CDR1 LNHDA and CDR2 SQIVND (reference sequence). This CDR3 contains 11 residues. V was shortened by 11 bases and J by 7 bases, with 12 bases between the two germline ends. This chain's CDR3 is CAVTTWNEQFF. DNA for the CDR3: TGTGCCGTCACTACCTGGAATGAGCAGTTCTTC.

The J gene is TRBJ2-1, the V gene TRBV18; D gene unclear. Looked up from germline, CDR1 is KGHSH and CDR2 is LQKENI. The CDR3 has 14 amino acids. The V end was cut by 3 bases, the J end by 6 bases, with 12 bases between. The DNA of the CDR3 is TGTGCCAGCTCACCTCCGACGGGTTCCAATGAGCAGTTCTTC. Residues: CASSPPTGSNEQFF.

The V gene is TRBV30, the J gene TRBJ2-7, with D perhaps TRBD1 (6 bases). The CDR3 covers 12 residues. Germline CDR1 is GTSNPN and CDR2 is SVGIG (reference sequence). V was trimmed by 8 bases and J by 2 bases, leaving 13 bases between them. Written as DNA, the CDR3 is TGTGCCGGGACCGGGACAACCTACGAGCAGTACTTC. Its translation is CAGTGTTYEQYF. Full variable domain (missing parts from reference TRBV30 and TRBJ2-7): SQTIHQWPATLVQPVGSPLSLECTVEGTSNPNLYWYRQAAGRGLQLLFYSVGIGQISSEVPQNLSASRPQDRQFILSSKKLLLSDSGFYLCAGTGTTYEQYFGPGTRLTVT.

In this sample, this clone turned up once. This rearrangement joins TRBV5-1 to TRBJ2-5; 12 nucleotides agree with TRBD2. J gave up 2 bases and V 0 bases, and 14 bases lay outside the gene matches. The CDR3 sequence is 20 residues long. The germline CDR1 and CDR2 sequences are SGHRS and YFSETQ. The CDR3 loop is CASSLARLAGGPGIQETQYF. The CDR3 nucleotides are TGCGCCAGCAGCTTGGCCCGGCTAGCGGGAGGGCCTGGGATACAAGAGACCCAGTACTTC.

The rearrangement uses TRBV6-5 and TRBJ1-5, with unresolved D. The CDR3 sequence is 15 residues long. The V gene's germline CDR1 is MNHEY and CDR2 SVGAGI. V lost 0 bases to trimming and J lost 3 bases, with 9 bases between them. The CDR3 nucleotides are TGTGCCAGCAGTTACTCGTACAGCCTCAATCAGCCCCAGCATTTT. Translated: CASSYSYSLNQPQHF.

The count of this clone is one. The chain has TRBV28 and TRBJ1-1; TRBD1 matches 7 bases. V was pared by 6 bases and J by 3 bases, with 16 bases of the junction left unmatched. The germline V gene encodes CDR1 MDHEN and CDR2 SYDVKM. This CDR3 is built from 17 residues. CDR3 coding DNA: TGTGCCAGCAGCCCCCCAGGCACAGGGGATTTGGACACTGAAGCTTTCTTT. It codes for CASSPPGTGDLDTEAFF.

The rearrangement links TRBV5-1 to TRBJ1-1, with D possibly TRBD1 on 5 matching bases. V was clipped by 4 bases and J by 0 bases, with 13 bases between them. The CDR3 contains 15 residues. Germline V gene data show CDR1 as SGHRS and CDR2 as YFSETQ. CDR3 amino acids: CASSPSGGMNTEAFF. CDR3 sequence (DNA): TGCGCCAGCAGCCCAAGTGGGGGGATGAACACTGAAGCTTTCTTT.

The chain combines TRBV4-1 with TRBJ1-4, with a weak D call TRBD1 (5 bases). V gave up 2 bases and J gave up 3 bases, with 13 bases separating them. The germline gives CDR1 MGHRA, CDR2 YSYEKL. The CDR3 has 16 residues. CDR3 amino acids: CASSQYDGGANEKLFF. As DNA, the CDR3 is TGCGCCAGCAGCCAATACGATGGGGGGGCTAATGAAAAACTGTTTTTT.

The chain combines TRBV28 with TRBJ2-5; possibly TRBD2 for D (6 bases). This CDR3 contains 16 residues. Germline V gene sequence: CDR1 MDHEN, CDR2 SYDVKM. Trimming stripped 7 bases from V and 0 bases from J, with 18 bases between. The CDR3 region has the DNA TGTGCCAGCACCTCCCGAGGGACTTTCTACCAAGAGACCCAGTACTTC. Protein sequence: CASTSRGTFYQETQYF.

This chain links TRBV28 with TRBJ2-1; perhaps TRBD2 as D (5 bases). CDR3 length equals 13 residues. Germline V CDR1 and CDR2: MDHEN, SYDVKM. The V and J ends lost 6 bases and 7 bases respectively, with 13 bases between them. The CDR3 loop reads CASRDSIANEQFF. CDR3 nucleotide sequence: TGTGCCAGCAGGGACTCTATAGCGAATGAGCAGTTCTTC.

The chain employs TRBV2 and TRBJ1-2; 10 bases match TRBD1. Germline V gives CDR1 SNHLY, CDR2 FYNNEI. CDR3 length equals 16 residues. Trimming cost V 3 bases and J 4 bases; bases outside gene matches: 8. The CDR3 DNA sequence: TGTGCCAGCAGTGAGTTGACAGGGGGCCAAAGCTATGGCTACACCTTC. Its translation: CASSELTGGQSYGYTF.

The V and J genes are TRBV10-3 and TRBJ2-5, with unresolved D. V dropped 6 bases and J dropped 5 bases, with 13 bases sitting between them. The CDR3 runs to 13 residues. The germline V gene encodes CDR1 ENHRY and CDR2 SYGVKD. CDR3 nucleotides: TGTGCCATCAGAGATACACCCGGGGAGACCCAGTACTTC. Residues: CAIRDTPGETQYF.

V and J are TRBV2 and TRBJ2-3, with D perhaps matching TRBD1 (5 bases). The CDR3 runs to 14 residues. V lost 1 base and J lost 2, with 7 bases in between. CDR1 is SNHLY, CDR2 FYNNEI, per germline. The CDR3 region has the DNA TGTGCCAGCAGTGAAGGGACATACACAGATACGCAGTATTTT. Its protein product is CASSEGTYTDTQYF.